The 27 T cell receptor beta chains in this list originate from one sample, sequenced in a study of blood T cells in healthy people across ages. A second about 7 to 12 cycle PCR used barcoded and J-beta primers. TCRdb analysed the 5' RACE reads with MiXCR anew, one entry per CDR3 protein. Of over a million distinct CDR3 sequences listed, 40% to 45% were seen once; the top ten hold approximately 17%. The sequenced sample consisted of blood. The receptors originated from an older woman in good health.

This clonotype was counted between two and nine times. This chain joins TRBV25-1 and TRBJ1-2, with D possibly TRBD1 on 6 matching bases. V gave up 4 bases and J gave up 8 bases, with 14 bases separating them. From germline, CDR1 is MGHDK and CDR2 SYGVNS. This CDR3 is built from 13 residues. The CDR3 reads CASSGPPGEGYTF. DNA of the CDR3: TGTGCCAGCAGTGGCCCACCAGGGGAGGGCTACACCTTC.

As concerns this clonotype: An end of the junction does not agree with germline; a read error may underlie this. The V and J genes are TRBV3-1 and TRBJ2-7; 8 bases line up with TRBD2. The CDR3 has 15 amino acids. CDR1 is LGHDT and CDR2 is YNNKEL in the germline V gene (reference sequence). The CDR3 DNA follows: TGTGCTAGCAGCCAAACAAGCGGGAGCCCCTACGAGCAGTACTTC. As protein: CASSQTSGSPYEQYF.

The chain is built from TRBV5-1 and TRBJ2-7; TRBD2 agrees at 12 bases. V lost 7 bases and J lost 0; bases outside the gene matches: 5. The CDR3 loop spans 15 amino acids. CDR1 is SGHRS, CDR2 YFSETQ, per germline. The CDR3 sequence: CASGQTSGSSYEQYF. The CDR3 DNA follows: TGCGCCAGCGGACAGACTAGCGGGAGCTCCTACGAGCAGTACTTC.

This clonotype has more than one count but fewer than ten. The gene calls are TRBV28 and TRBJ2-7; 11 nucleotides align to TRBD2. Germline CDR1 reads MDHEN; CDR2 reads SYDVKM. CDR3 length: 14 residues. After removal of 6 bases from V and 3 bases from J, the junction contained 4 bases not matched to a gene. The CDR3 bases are TGTGCCAGCAGAGGGCTAGCGGGAGGCTACGAGCAGTACTTC. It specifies CASRGLAGGYEQYF.

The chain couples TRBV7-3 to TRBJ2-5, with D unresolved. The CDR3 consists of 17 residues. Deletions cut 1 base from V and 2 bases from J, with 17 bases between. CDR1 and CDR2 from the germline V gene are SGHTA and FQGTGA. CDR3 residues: CASSLNETRRKQETQYF. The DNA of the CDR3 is TGTGCCAGCAGCTTAAATGAGACAAGGCGAAAGCAAGAGACCCAGTACTTC.

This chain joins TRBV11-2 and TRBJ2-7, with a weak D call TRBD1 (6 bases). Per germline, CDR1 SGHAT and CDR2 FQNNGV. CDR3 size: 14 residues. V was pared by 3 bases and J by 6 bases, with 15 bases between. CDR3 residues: CASSLTGFGFEQYF. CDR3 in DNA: TGTGCCAGCAGCTTGACAGGTTTCGGATTCGAGCAGTACTTC.

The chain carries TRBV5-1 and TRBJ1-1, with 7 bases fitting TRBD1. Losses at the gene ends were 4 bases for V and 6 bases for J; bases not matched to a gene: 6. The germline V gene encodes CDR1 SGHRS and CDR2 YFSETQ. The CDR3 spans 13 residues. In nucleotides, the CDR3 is TGCGCCAGCAGCCTGCGACAGGGCCCTGAAGCTTTCTTT. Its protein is CASSLRQGPEAFF.

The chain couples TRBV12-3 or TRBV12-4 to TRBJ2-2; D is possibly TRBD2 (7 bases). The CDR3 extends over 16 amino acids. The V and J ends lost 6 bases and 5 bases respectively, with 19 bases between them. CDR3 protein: CASSQKGGAGTGELFF. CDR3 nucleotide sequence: TGTGCCAGCAGCCAGAAGGGGGGGGCGGGTACCGGGGAGCTGTTTTTT.

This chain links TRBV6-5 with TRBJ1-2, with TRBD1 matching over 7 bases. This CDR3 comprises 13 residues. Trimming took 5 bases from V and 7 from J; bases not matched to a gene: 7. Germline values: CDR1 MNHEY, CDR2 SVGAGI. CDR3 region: CASSRQGVVGYTF. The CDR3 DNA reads TGTGCCAGCAGTCGACAGGGAGTAGTTGGCTACACCTTC.

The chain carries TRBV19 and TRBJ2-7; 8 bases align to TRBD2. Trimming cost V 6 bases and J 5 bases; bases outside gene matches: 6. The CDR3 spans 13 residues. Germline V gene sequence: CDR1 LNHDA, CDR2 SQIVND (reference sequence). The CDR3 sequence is CASSIGGVNEQYF. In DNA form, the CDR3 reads TGTGCCAGTAGCATCGGGGGGGTCAACGAGCAGTACTTC.

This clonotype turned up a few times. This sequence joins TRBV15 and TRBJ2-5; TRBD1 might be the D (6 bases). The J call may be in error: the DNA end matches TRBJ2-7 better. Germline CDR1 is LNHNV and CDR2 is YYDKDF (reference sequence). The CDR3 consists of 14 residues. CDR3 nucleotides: TGTGCCACCAGCAGAGCAGGGGAAGGAGGCGAGCAGTACTTC. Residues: CATSRAGEGGEQYF.

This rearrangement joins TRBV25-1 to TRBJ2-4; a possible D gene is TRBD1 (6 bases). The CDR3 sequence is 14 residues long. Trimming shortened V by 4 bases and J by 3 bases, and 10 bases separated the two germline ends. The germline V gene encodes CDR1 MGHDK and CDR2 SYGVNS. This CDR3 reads CASSGRQVKNIQYF. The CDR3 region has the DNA TGTGCCAGCAGTGGACGACAGGTCAAAAACATTCAGTACTTC.

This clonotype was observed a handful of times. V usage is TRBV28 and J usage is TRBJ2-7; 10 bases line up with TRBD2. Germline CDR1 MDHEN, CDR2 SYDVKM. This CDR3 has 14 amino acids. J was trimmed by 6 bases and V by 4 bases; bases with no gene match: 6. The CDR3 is CASSSAGGPSEQYF. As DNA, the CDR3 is TGTGCCAGCAGTTCAGCGGGAGGGCCCAGCGAGCAGTACTTC. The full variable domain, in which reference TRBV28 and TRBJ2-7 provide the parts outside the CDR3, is DVKVTQSSRYLVKRTGEKVFLECVQDMDHENMFWYRQDPGLGLRLIYFSYDVKMKEKGDIPEGYSVSREKKERFSLILESASTNQTSMYLCASSSAGGPSEQYFGPGTRLTVT.

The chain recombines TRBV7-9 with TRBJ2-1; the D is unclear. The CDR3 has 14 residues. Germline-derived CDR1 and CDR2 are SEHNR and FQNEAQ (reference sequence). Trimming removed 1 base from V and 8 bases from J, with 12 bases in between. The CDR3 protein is CASSLVDLTDEQFF. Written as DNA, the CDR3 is TGTGCCAGCAGCTTAGTGGATCTGACGGATGAGCAGTTCTTC.

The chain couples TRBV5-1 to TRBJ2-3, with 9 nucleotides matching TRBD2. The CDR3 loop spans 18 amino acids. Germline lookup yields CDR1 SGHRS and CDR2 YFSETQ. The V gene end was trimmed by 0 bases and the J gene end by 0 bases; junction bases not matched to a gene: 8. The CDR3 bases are TGCGCCAGCAGCTTGGTTTCTAGCGGGATCGCTAGCACAGATACGCAGTATTTT. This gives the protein CASSLVSSGIASTDTQYF.

The CDR3 loop is CASSYSQVWHYGYTF. The CDR3 DNA follows: TGTGCCAGCAGTTACTCTCAGGTTTGGCACTATGGCTACACCTTC. The chain couples TRBV6-6 to TRBJ1-2; D is uncertain. V was cut by 0 bases and J by 3 bases, with 11 bases left in between. CDR1 is MNHNY, CDR2 SVGAGI, per germline (reference sequence). The CDR3 sequence is 15 residues long.

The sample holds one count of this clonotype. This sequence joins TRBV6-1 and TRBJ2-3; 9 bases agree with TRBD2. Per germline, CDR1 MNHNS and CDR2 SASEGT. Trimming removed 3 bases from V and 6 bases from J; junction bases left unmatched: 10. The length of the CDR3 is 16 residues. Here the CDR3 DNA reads TGTGCCAGCAGTGATTGGTTAGCGGGAGTTAAGGATACGCAGTATTTT. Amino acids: CASSDWLAGVKDTQYF.

Written as DNA, the CDR3 is TGTGCCAGCAGCGTAGACAGGGTGGGTCAGCCCCAGCATTTT. This translates into CASSVDRVGQPQHF. The rearrangement links TRBV9 to TRBJ1-5, with a possible D match to TRBD1 (6 bases). This CDR3 has 14 residues. The V end was cut by 0 bases, the J end by 6 bases, with 10 bases between. Per the germline V gene, CDR1 is SGDLS and CDR2 is YYNGEE.

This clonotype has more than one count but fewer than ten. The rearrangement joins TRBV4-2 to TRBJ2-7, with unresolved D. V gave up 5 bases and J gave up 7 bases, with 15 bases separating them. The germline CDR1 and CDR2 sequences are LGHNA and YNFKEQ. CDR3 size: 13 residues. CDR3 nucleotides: TGTGCCAGCAGCATGGAAATCAAGGATGAGCAGTACTTC. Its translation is CASSMEIKDEQYF.

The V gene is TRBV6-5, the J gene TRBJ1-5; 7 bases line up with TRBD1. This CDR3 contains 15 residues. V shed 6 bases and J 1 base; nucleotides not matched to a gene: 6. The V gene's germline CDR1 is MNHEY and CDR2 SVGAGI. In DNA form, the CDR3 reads TGTGCCAGCAGAGAGGACAGGATGAGCAATCAGCCCCAGCATTTT. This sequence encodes CASREDRMSNQPQHF.

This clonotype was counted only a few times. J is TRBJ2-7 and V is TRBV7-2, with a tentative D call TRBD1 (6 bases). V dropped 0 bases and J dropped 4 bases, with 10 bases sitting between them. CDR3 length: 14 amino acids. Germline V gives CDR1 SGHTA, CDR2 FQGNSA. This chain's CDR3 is CASSLADSGYEQYF. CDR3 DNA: TGTGCCAGCAGCTTAGCGGACAGCGGTTACGAGCAGTACTTC.

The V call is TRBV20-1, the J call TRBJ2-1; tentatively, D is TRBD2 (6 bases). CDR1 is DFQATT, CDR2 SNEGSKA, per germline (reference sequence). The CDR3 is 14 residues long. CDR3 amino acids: CSAGPGTFGQEQFF. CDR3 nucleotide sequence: TGCAGCGCTGGACCCGGGACTTTCGGTCAGGAGCAGTTCTTC.

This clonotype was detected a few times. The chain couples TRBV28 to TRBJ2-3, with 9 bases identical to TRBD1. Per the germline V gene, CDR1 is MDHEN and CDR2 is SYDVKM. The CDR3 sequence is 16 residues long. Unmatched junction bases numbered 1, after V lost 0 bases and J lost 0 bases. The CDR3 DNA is TGTGCCAGCAGTTTATGGGGACAGGGAAGCACAGATACGCAGTATTTT. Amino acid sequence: CASSLWGQGSTDTQYF.

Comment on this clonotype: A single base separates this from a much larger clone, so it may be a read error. CDR3 nucleotide sequence: TGTGCCAGCAGCCGAACACAGGGGCTAGGGTGCGAGCAGTACTTC. Translating gives CASSRTQGLGCEQYF. This rearrangement joins TRBV7-8 to TRBJ2-7; 7 bases fit TRBD1. In germline, CDR1 is SGHVS, CDR2 FQNEAQ. With 5 bases clipped from V and 6 bases from J, the junction kept 13 bases outside the gene matches. CDR3 length: 15 amino acids.

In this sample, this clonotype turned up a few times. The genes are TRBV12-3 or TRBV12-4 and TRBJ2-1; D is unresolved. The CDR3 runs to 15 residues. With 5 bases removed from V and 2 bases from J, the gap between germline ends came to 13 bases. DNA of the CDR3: TGTGCCAGCAGTCCAAAGCATGGGGCCTACAATGAGCAGTTCTTC. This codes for CASSPKHGAYNEQFF.

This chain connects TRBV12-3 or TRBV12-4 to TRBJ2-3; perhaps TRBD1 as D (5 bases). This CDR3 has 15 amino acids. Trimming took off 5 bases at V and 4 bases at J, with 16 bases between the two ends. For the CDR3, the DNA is TGTGCCAGCAGTGTAGGGGAACAGAGAGCAGATACGCAGTATTTT. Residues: CASSVGEQRADTQYF.

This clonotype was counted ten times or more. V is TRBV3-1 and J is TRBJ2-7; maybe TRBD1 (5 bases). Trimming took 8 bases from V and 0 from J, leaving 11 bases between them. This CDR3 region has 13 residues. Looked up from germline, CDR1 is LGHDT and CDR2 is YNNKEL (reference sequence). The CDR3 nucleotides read TGTGCCAGCCAACGACAGTTCTCCTACGAGCAGTACTTC. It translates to CASQRQFSYEQYF.